Shown below are 31 T cell receptor beta chains from a single sample sequenced in a study of brain T cells in children with intractable seizures. Some clones are missing from TCRdb's copy, which holds only in-frame ones; the method was immunoSEQ multiplex PCR. The sample includes 65,000 to 85,000 clones, roughly 91% of them seen just once. Sequencing used peripheral blood, obtained at surgery. Receptors originate from a boy in the first two years of life with tuberous sclerosis and intractable seizures.

This chain's CDR3 is CASSSRAAGGVRFEQYF. The CDR3 nucleotides are TGCGCCAGCAGCTCCCGAGCGGCGGGAGGGGTTCGGTTCGAGCAGTACTTC. The V call is TRBV5-1, the J call TRBJ2-7; 9 nucleotides match TRBD2. Unmatched junction bases numbered 16, after V lost 3 bases and J lost 6 bases. CDR3 length equals 17 residues. CDR1 and CDR2 (germline): SGHRS, YFSETQ. Together with reference TRBV5-1 and TRBJ2-7, the CDR3 gives the full variable domain: KAGVTQTPRYLIKTRGQQVTLSCSPISGHRSVSWYQQTPGQGLQFLFEYFSETQRNKGNFPGRFSGRQFSNSRSEMNVSTLELGDSALYLCASSSRAAGGVRFEQYFGPGTRLTVT.

The V gene is TRBV7-9, the J gene TRBJ1-1, with TRBD1 matching over 7 bases. Germline assignment: CDR1 SEHNR and CDR2 FQNEAQ (reference sequence). J lost 2 bases, V lost 4 bases, and 10 bases had no gene match. The CDR3 runs 16 residues. For the CDR3, the DNA is TGTGCCAGCAGCTCCACGTCAGGGGGGCTTAACACTGAAGCTTTCTTT. The encoded protein is CASSSTSGGLNTEAFF.

The genes are TRBV9 and TRBJ2-1, with 8 positions matching TRBD2. V trimming: 2 bases; J trimming: 7 bases; junction bases outside the gene matches: 2. Germline CDR1 is SGDLS and CDR2 is YYNGEE. The CDR3 runs to 13 residues. Here the CDR3 reads CASSVSGANEQFF. Written as DNA, the CDR3 is TGTGCCAGCAGCGTTAGCGGGGCTAATGAGCAGTTCTTC.

This clone was observed a single time. This chain links TRBV11-1 with TRBJ1-2; no reliable D call. V lost 3 bases, J lost 6 bases, and 11 bases lay in between. The CDR3 totals 13 residues. In germline, CDR1 is SGHAT, CDR2 FQDESV (reference sequence). The DNA for the CDR3 is TGTGCCAGCAGCTTTTCTGTGCGCGATGGCTACACCTTC. Translation gives CASSFSVRDGYTF. The whole variable domain, filled in from reference TRBV11-1 and TRBJ1-2, reads EAEVAQSPRYKITEKSQAVAFWCDPISGHATLYWYRQILGQGPELLVQFQDESVVDDSQLPKDRFSAERLKGVDSTLKIQPAELGDSAMYLCASSFSVRDGYTFGSGTRLTVV.

This sequence joins TRBV7-3 and TRBJ2-1, with unresolved D. The CDR3 has 16 residues. Germline V gene sequence: CDR1 SGHTA, CDR2 FQGTGA. V was cut by 2 bases and J by 0 bases, with 11 bases left in between. The CDR3 loop reads CASSLGRPTSYNEQFF. The CDR3 bases are TGTGCCAGCAGCTTAGGGCGGCCAACCTCCTACAATGAGCAGTTCTTC.

The chain has TRBV6-2 or TRBV6-3 and TRBJ1-1; 9 bases map to TRBD1. Germline assignment: CDR1 MNHEY and CDR2 SVGEGT. Trimming took 4 bases from V and 4 from J; bases not matched to a gene: 7. CDR3 length: 15 amino acids. The CDR3 here is CASSSYRGLGTEAFF. The CDR3 region has the DNA TGTGCCAGCAGTTCATACAGGGGGCTCGGCACTGAAGCTTTCTTT.

This chain uses TRBV12-5 with TRBJ2-5; D may be TRBD2 (6 bases). Germline values: CDR1 LGHNT, CDR2 FRNRAP. This CDR3 is built from 14 residues. Trimming removed 4 bases at V and 2 bases at J, with 11 bases between. In nucleotides, the CDR3 is TGTGCTAGTGGTTCTCCGGGGGTTCAAGAGACCCAGTACTTC. The encoded protein is CASGSPGVQETQYF.

The chain employs TRBV2 and TRBJ1-2; 8 nucleotides match TRBD1. The V gene end was trimmed by 4 bases and the J gene end by 7 bases; junction bases not matched to a gene: 8. Germline values: CDR1 SNHLY, CDR2 FYNNEI. This CDR3 is built from 14 residues. CDR3 in DNA: TGTGCCAGCAGTGTCTCCAGGGGGCTAATTGGCTACACCTTC. This sequence encodes CASSVSRGLIGYTF.

The chain uses TRBV6-2 or TRBV6-3 and TRBJ2-7, with D maybe TRBD2 (6 bases). Trimming took 4 bases from V and 1 from J, leaving 14 bases between them. The CDR3 covers 15 residues. The germline V gene has CDR1 MNHEY and CDR2 SVGEGT. As DNA, the CDR3 is TGTGCCAGCAGTTTACCGGAGACTAGATCCTACGAGCAGTACTTC. It translates to CASSLPETRSYEQYF.

This rearrangement joins TRBV10-3 to TRBJ2-5; D gene uncertain. Germline CDR1 ENHRY, CDR2 SYGVKD. The CDR3 totals 12 residues. With 10 bases removed from V and 2 bases from J, the gap between germline ends came to 11 bases. CDR3 residues: CANATIQETQYF. The CDR3 coding sequence is TGTGCCAACGCGACCATACAAGAGACCCAGTACTTC.

The table lists this clone with a few counts. The V call is TRBV28, the J call TRBJ1-6, with D possibly being TRBD1 (6 bases). The CDR3 has 16 amino acids. CDR1 and CDR2 from the germline V gene are MDHEN and SYDVKM. The V and J ends lost 5 bases and 7 bases respectively, with 18 bases between them. The CDR3 is CASSNTGFGKNSPLHF. The DNA of the CDR3 is TGTGCCAGCAGTAATACAGGGTTCGGAAAAAATTCACCCCTCCACTTT.

The V call is TRBV18, the J call TRBJ2-3; D gene ambiguous. The CDR3 is 11 amino acids. Looked up from germline, CDR1 is KGHSH and CDR2 is LQKENI. V was shortened by 5 bases and J by 5 bases, with 5 bases between the two germline ends. The CDR3 here is CASSDKDTQYF. The DNA of the CDR3 is TGTGCCAGCTCAGACAAAGATACGCAGTATTTT.

CDR3 coding DNA: TGTGCCATCAGTGAGTCGAGCAGGGCCACTGAAGCTTTCTTT. It codes for CAISESSRATEAFF. This chain joins TRBV10-3 and TRBJ1-1, with D possibly matching TRBD1 (5 bases). Trimming shortened V by 0 bases and J by 4 bases, and 9 bases separated the two germline ends. The CDR3 loop spans 14 amino acids. CDR1 is ENHRY and CDR2 is SYGVKD in the germline V gene.

This chain links TRBV7-9 with TRBJ1-1; TRBD1 might be the D (6 bases). CDR3 length: 14 residues. The V end lost 1 base, the J end lost 5 bases, and 11 bases lay between the germline ends. Germline values: CDR1 SEHNR, CDR2 FQNEAQ (reference sequence). This CDR3 is CASSLVQGMTEAFF. The CDR3 DNA is TGTGCCAGCAGCTTAGTACAGGGAATGACTGAAGCTTTCTTT.

The chain has TRBV6-5 and TRBJ1-2; D is perhaps TRBD1 (5 bases). The V gene lost 6 bases and the J gene lost 11 bases, with 19 bases spanning the gap. The CDR3 consists of 13 residues. Germline loops: CDR1 MNHEY, CDR2 SVGAGI. CDR3 nucleotides: TGTGCCAGCAGAATTCCGGGACGAACGAGGTACACCTTC. This translates into CASRIPGRTRYTF.

The CDR3 sequence is CASSSSPGPHAPALHF. The CDR3 DNA reads TGCGCCAGCAGCTCCTCCCCGGGACCGCATGCCCCAGCCCTCCACTTT. The rearrangement joins TRBV5-1 to TRBJ1-6, with D perhaps matching TRBD1 (5 bases). The V end was cut by 3 bases, the J end by 14 bases, with 24 bases between. The CDR3 runs 16 residues. CDR1 SGHRS and CDR2 YFSETQ come from the germline V gene.

The chain recombines TRBV4-1 with TRBJ1-1; TRBD1 might be the D (5 bases). Germline V lookup: CDR1 MGHRA, CDR2 YSYEKL. V lost 4 bases and J lost 1, with 13 bases in between. This CDR3 spans 15 amino acids. The CDR3 loop reads CASSRDPTENTEAFF. In DNA form, the CDR3 reads TGCGCCAGCAGCCGAGACCCGACAGAGAACACTGAAGCTTTCTTT.

The rearrangement uses TRBV4-1 and TRBJ2-3, with 8 bases aligning to TRBD2. V shed 10 bases and J 2 bases; nucleotides not matched to a gene: 11. The CDR3 is 15 residues long. Germline V lookup: CDR1 MGHRA, CDR2 YSYEKL. The CDR3 protein is CATKIQAGVTDTQYF. DNA of the CDR3: TGCGCCACTAAGATTCAAGCGGGGGTCACAGATACGCAGTATTTT.

The chain couples TRBV12-3 or TRBV12-4 to TRBJ1-2, with D hard to call. V lost 0 bases to trimming and J lost 8 bases, with 7 bases between them. CDR3 length: 12 amino acids. CDR3 sequence reads: CASSLARGGYTF. For the CDR3, the DNA is TGTGCCAGCAGTTTAGCGCGCGGGGGCTACACCTTC.

The chain employs TRBV5-1 and TRBJ2-7; 8 bases match TRBD1. Per germline, CDR1 SGHRS and CDR2 YFSETQ. The CDR3 has 15 residues. V lost 1 base to trimming and J lost 0 bases; unmatched junction nucleotides: 3. The CDR3 loop reads CASSLKQGGSYEQYF. The DNA for the CDR3 is TGCGCCAGCAGCTTGAAACAGGGGGGCTCCTACGAGCAGTACTTC.

The chain is built from TRBV11-3 and TRBJ2-7; 13 bases are shared with TRBD2. Trimming removed 5 bases from V and 0 bases from J; junction bases left unmatched: 10. The CDR3 consists of 18 residues. CDR1 SGHNT and CDR2 YENEEA come from the germline V gene. Written as DNA, the CDR3 is TGTGCCAGCAGCCCAAACGGACTAGCGGGAGTCCTCTCCTACGAGCAGTACTTC. It encodes CASSPNGLAGVLSYEQYF.

This chain uses TRBV3-1 (or the pseudogene TRBV3-2) with TRBJ2-7, with 7 bases lining up with TRBD1. Unmatched junction bases numbered 2, after V lost 4 bases and J lost 2 bases. The CDR3 is made up of 13 amino acids. Germline CDR1 and CDR2: LGHDT and YNNKEL (reference sequence). The CDR3 spells CASSRDRAYEQYF. The CDR3, as DNA: TGTGCCAGCAGCCGAGACAGGGCCTACGAGCAGTACTTC.

About this clone itself: The sample contains more than one DNA sequence encoding this CDR3. The rearrangement links TRBV14 to TRBJ2-7, with D hard to call. Germline CDR1 SGHDN, CDR2 FVKESK. The CDR3 has 15 residues. V was pared by 2 bases and J by 2 bases, with 13 bases between. CDR3 sequence: CASSQRRDLAYEQYF. In DNA form, the CDR3 reads TGTGCCAGCAGCCAAAGACGAGACTTAGCCTACGAGCAGTACTTC. Full variable domain (remainder filled in from reference TRBV14 and TRBJ2-7): EAGVTQFPSHSVIEKGQTVTLRCDPISGHDNLYWYRRVMGKEIKFLLHFVKESKQDESGMPNNRFLAERTGGTYSTLKVQPAELEDSGVYFCASSQRRDLAYEQYFGPGTRLTVT.

Only one count was recorded for this clone. The chain carries TRBV30 and TRBJ1-2, with D maybe TRBD1 (5 bases). Germline V lookup: CDR1 GTSNPN, CDR2 SVGIG (reference sequence). CDR3 size: 12 residues. V was clipped by 1 base and J by 3 bases, with 6 bases between them. CDR3 amino acids: CAWSGGDYGYTF. The CDR3 coding sequence is TGTGCCTGGAGTGGGGGGGACTATGGCTACACCTTC.

The V and J genes are TRBV3-1 (or the pseudogene TRBV3-2) and TRBJ2-7, with 7 bases lining up with TRBD2. The J segment lost 0 bases and the V segment lost 5 bases, leaving 10 bases of the junction unmatched. The CDR3 has 16 residues. Per germline, CDR1 LGHDT and CDR2 YNNKEL (reference sequence). CDR3 amino acids: CASSSPRGGSSYEQYF. CDR3 nucleotide sequence: TGTGCCAGCAGCTCCCCTAGGGGCGGGAGCTCCTACGAGCAGTACTTC.

The chain is built from TRBV2 and TRBJ2-7; perhaps D is TRBD1 or TRBD2 (6 bases each). The CDR3 is 14 residues long. CDR1 and CDR2 (germline): SNHLY, FYNNEI. DNA for the CDR3: TGTGTCGGGAGCTCCATGACAGGCCCCTACGAGCAGTACTTC. Translating gives CVGSSMTGPYEQYF.

J is TRBJ2-3 and V is TRBV24-1; TRBD2 agrees at 7 bases. CDR3 size: 17 residues. From germline, CDR1 is KGHDR and CDR2 SFDVKD. The trim removed 0 bases at V and 2 bases at J, leaving 7 bases unmatched. CDR3 in DNA: TGTGCCACCAGTGATTTGGGGGCGGGAGCGACCACAGATACGCAGTATTTT. Amino acid sequence: CATSDLGAGATTDTQYF.

The CDR3 DNA is TGTGCCAGTAGGCCAACGACAGGGGTACATAGCAATCAGCCCCAGCATTTT. Translation gives CASRPTTGVHSNQPQHF. The V and J genes are TRBV19 and TRBJ1-5, with TRBD1 identical over 8 bases. The CDR3 extends over 17 amino acids. V shed 6 bases and J 0 bases; nucleotides not matched to a gene: 10. Germline CDR1 LNHDA, CDR2 SQIVND (reference sequence).

The genes are TRBV25-1 and TRBJ1-1, with D unresolved. Trimming removed 4 bases from V and 5 bases from J, with 11 bases in between. The germline V gene encodes CDR1 MGHDK and CDR2 SYGVNS. This CDR3 is 13 amino acids long. As DNA, the CDR3 is TGTGCCAGCAGTGTAGGAGGTTGGACTGAAGCTTTCTTT. This translates into CASSVGGWTEAFF.

Comment on this clone: Additional DNA sequences in this sample encode the identical CDR3. The V gene is TRBV30, the J gene TRBJ1-5, with TRBD1 as a possible D gene (5 bases). The CDR3 has 13 residues. Trimming took 0 bases from V and 2 from J, leaving 5 bases between them. Germline V lookup: CDR1 GTSNPN, CDR2 SVGIG (reference sequence). CDR3 in amino acids: CAWSVGGNQPQHF. The CDR3 nucleotides are TGTGCCTGGAGTGTGGGGGGCAATCAGCCCCAGCATTTT.

CDR3 nucleotide sequence: TGTGCCAGTAGTATCGCCGCCCCTAATTATAGCAATCAGCCCCAGCATTTT. It is translated as CASSIAAPNYSNQPQHF. This chain links TRBV19 with TRBJ1-5; no definite D call. Per the germline V gene, CDR1 is LNHDA and CDR2 is SQIVND (reference sequence). This CDR3 is 17 amino acids long. Trimming removed 3 bases at V and 0 bases at J, with 15 bases between.